The T cell receptor beta chain described here comes from a study of cytomegalovirus exposure and HLA in healthy donors. Study at large: The roughly 130 validation repertoires used the same platform as the 550 to 700 first-cohort repertoires (as reported by a later analysis). General observations from the study: TCR clusters originating in the first cohort tended to co-occur in the approximately 120 validation repertoires, according to a later analysis. The dataset shows that most TCR sequences were rare, while some public TCRs occurred in many donors.

The trim removed 8 bases at V and 1 base at J, leaving 14 bases unmatched. Germline CDR1 SGHAT, CDR2 FQDESV (reference sequence). The CDR3 spans 18 residues. As regards this clone: Its antigen is unknown.

Sequencing used immunoSEQ multiplex PCR; TCRdb keeps in-frame clones, though not all of them. This sample yields some 160,000 clones, of which roughly 91% are seen a single time; 2.5% to 3% belongs to the top ten. The sequence was obtained from a man younger than 35 in good health and CMV-seronegative. J is TRBJ2-3 and V is TRBV11-1; 11 positions match TRBD1. The sequenced material came from PBMCs. DNA for the CDR3: TGTGCCAGCTCTTTCGGACAGGGGGCAGGACGCCGCACAGATACGCAGTATTTT. Translation gives CASSFGQGAGRRTDTQYF.